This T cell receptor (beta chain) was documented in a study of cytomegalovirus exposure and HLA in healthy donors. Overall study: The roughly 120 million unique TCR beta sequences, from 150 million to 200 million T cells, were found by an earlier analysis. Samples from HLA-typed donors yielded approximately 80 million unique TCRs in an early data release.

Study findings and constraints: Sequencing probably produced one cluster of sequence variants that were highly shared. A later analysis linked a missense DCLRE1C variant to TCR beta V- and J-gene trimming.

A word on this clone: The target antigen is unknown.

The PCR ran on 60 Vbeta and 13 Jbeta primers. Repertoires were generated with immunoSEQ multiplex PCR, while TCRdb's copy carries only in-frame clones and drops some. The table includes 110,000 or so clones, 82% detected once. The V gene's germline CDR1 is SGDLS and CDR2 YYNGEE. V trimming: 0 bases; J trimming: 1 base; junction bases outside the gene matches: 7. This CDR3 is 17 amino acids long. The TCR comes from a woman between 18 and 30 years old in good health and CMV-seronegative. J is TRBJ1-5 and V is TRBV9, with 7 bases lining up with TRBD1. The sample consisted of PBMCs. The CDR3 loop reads CASSVGGGGPSNQPQHF. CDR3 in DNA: TGTGCCAGCAGCGTAGGCGGAGGGGGCCCAAGCAATCAGCCCCAGCATTTT. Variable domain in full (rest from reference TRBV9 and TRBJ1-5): DSGVTQTPKHLITATGQRVTLRCSPRSGDLSVYWYQQSLDQGLQFLIQYYNGEERAKGNILERFSAQQFPDLHSELNLSSLELGDSALYFCASSVGGGGPSNQPQHFGDGTRLSIL.